This T cell receptor (beta chain) was sequenced in a study of T cells in Graves' hyperthyroidism and ophthalmopathy. Study outcomes and limitations: The model identified upcoming ophthalmopathy a median around 7.1 months ahead of onset.

CDR3 length: 14 residues. Germline CDR1 SGHRS, CDR2 YFSETQ. V lost 0 bases and J 8 bases, leaving 12 bases between the germline ends. This clonotype came up many times. Its antigen is undetermined. RNA transcripts served as the template for amplifying TCR beta CDR3 regions. HTBI primers drove first-round RT-PCR of the TCR CDR3. Each CDR3 protein is one row after TCRdb ran MiXCR on the multiplex PCR reads. The data contain some 550,000 distinct CDR3 sequences, roughly 16% of them singletons. The PBMCs were taken from under 12 ml of fresh peripheral blood. The sequence was collected from a woman in her thirties or forties with Graves' ophthalmopathy. The chain recombines TRBV5-1 with TRBJ2-1; a weak D match, TRBD1 (5 bases). Sequencing input: blood. This CDR3 is CASSLVAGNYEQFF. CDR3 sequence (DNA): TGCGCCAGCAGCTTGGTGGCAGGGAACTATGAGCAGTTCTTC.